One and the same sample provided the 27 T cell receptor beta chains below, sequenced in a study of shared clonotypes between healthy human individuals. The protocol was immunoSEQ multiplex PCR, while the TCRdb copy is restricted to in-frame clones and leaves out a portion. Of approximately 500,000 clones detected, 90% to 97% appear once; the ten largest clones hold 0.06%. What was sequenced was naive CD4+ T cells sorted from blood. Regarding subset: CD45RA+ positively selected. The receptors were gathered from a woman aged 25 to 39 in good health.

The chain combines TRBV28 with TRBJ2-7; 11 nucleotides match TRBD2. Germline values: CDR1 MDHEN, CDR2 SYDVKM. V trimming: 5 bases; J trimming: 1 base; junction bases outside the gene matches: 4. The CDR3 runs 15 residues. Here the CDR3 reads CASSPGLAGSYEQYF. CDR3 DNA sequence: TGTGCCAGCAGTCCCGGACTAGCGGGTTCCTACGAGCAGTACTTC.

The rearrangement links TRBV14 to TRBJ2-3; 12 bases match TRBD1. This CDR3 contains 16 residues. Germline CDR1 is SGHDN and CDR2 is FVKESK. Trimming removed 0 bases from V and 5 bases from J; junction bases left unmatched: 3. The CDR3 reads CASSQEGQGARDTQYF. CDR3 bases: TGTGCCAGCAGCCAAGAGGGACAGGGGGCTCGAGATACGCAGTATTTT.

The V call is TRBV7-9, the J call TRBJ1-5; TRBD1 aligns across 7 bases. The CDR3 contains 15 residues. The ends lost 0 bases at V and 7 bases at J; junction bases unmatched: 6. Germline V gives CDR1 SEHNR, CDR2 FQNEAQ (reference sequence). The CDR3 reads CASSLATGVGQPQHF. CDR3 nucleotide sequence: TGTGCCAGCAGCTTAGCTACAGGGGTCGGGCAGCCCCAGCATTTT.

The rearrangement uses TRBV5-1 and TRBJ2-6, with D perhaps matching TRBD2 (6 bases). V was clipped by 4 bases and J by 0 bases, with 14 bases between them. Per germline, CDR1 SGHRS and CDR2 YFSETQ. CDR3 length: 17 amino acids. The CDR3 DNA reads TGCGCCAGCAGCCGACTAGTGGATCGCTCTGGGGCCAACGTCCTGACTTTC. Translated, it gives CASSRLVDRSGANVLTF. Full variable domain (outside the CDR3, taken from reference TRBV5-1 and TRBJ2-6): KAGVTQTPRYLIKTRGQQVTLSCSPISGHRSVSWYQQTPGQGLQFLFEYFSETQRNKGNFPGRFSGRQFSNSRSEMNVSTLELGDSALYLCASSRLVDRSGANVLTFGAGSRLTVL.

This clone has a single count. The gene calls are TRBV4-2 and TRBJ1-1; unclear D gene. CDR1 is LGHNA and CDR2 is YNFKEQ in the germline V gene. The CDR3 covers 16 residues. Trimming took 5 bases from V and 11 from J, leaving 27 bases between them. The CDR3 here is CASSLGNTRGLSPAFF. In DNA, the CDR3 is TGTGCCAGCAGCTTGGGGAATACACGCGGACTCTCTCCCGCTTTCTTT.

About this clone itself: Other DNA sequences in this sample translate to the same CDR3. The V call is TRBV9, the J call TRBJ2-4; D not certain. CDR3 length: 15 residues. The V and J ends lost 2 bases and 0 bases respectively, with 9 bases between them. From germline, CDR1 is SGDLS and CDR2 YYNGEE. This CDR3 is CASSVGSLAKNIQYF. DNA for the CDR3: TGTGCCAGCAGCGTTGGCAGTCTAGCCAAAAACATTCAGTACTTC. Complete variable domain (other parts from reference TRBV9 and TRBJ2-4): DSGVTQTPKHLITATGQRVTLRCSPRSGDLSVYWYQQSLDQGLQFLIQYYNGEERAKGNILERFSAQQFPDLHSELNLSSLELGDSALYFCASSVGSLAKNIQYFGAGTRLSVL.

The chain carries TRBV29-1 and TRBJ2-2, with D tentatively TRBD2 (5 bases). Germline loops: CDR1 SQVTM, CDR2 ANQGSEA. The CDR3 is 12 amino acids. V dropped 4 bases and J dropped 6 bases, with 9 bases sitting between them. The CDR3, as DNA: TGCAGCGTTGGGTCTAGCCCCGGGGAGCTGTTTTTT. Translating gives CSVGSSPGELFF.

The chain couples TRBV18 to TRBJ1-4; 9 bases line up with TRBD1. The CDR3 loop spans 14 amino acids. Germline-derived CDR1 and CDR2 are KGHSH and LQKENI. V gave up 6 bases and J gave up 6 bases; unmatched junction bases: 5. The CDR3: CASSRRDRDEKLFF. The CDR3 DNA follows: TGTGCCAGCTCCCGGAGGGACAGGGATGAAAAACTGTTTTTT.

The rearrangement joins TRBV5-1 to TRBJ1-1; D not certain. CDR1 and CDR2 (germline): SGHRS, YFSETQ. With 2 bases removed from V and 1 base from J, the gap between germline ends came to 6 bases. There are 13 residues in the CDR3. CDR3 sequence (DNA): TGCGCCAGCAGCTTAGCAAGGAACACTGAAGCTTTCTTT. Its protein product is CASSLARNTEAFF.

The CDR3 nucleotides are TGTGCCAGCAGCCGATCTAGCGCGGGATACAATGAGCAGTTCTTC. It codes for CASSRSSAGYNEQFF. V usage is TRBV7-2 and J usage is TRBJ2-1; TRBD2 might be the D (6 bases). From germline, CDR1 is SGHTA and CDR2 FQGNSA. The CDR3 sequence is 15 residues long. Trimming removed 5 bases at V and 4 bases at J, with 15 bases between. Full variable domain (remainder filled in from reference TRBV7-2 and TRBJ2-1): GAGVSQSPSNKVTEKGKDVELRCDPISGHTALYWYRQSLGQGLEFLIYFQGNSAPDKSGLPSDRFSAERTGGSVSTLTIQRTQQEDSAVYLCASSRSSAGYNEQFFGPGTRLTVL.

This rearrangement joins TRBV6-5 to TRBJ2-7; a possible D gene is TRBD1 (6 bases). Trimming left V 0 bases short and J 1 base short, with 10 bases between. The CDR3 is made up of 15 amino acids. Per the germline V gene, CDR1 is MNHEY and CDR2 is SVGAGI. CDR3 in amino acids: CASSYSGRGSYEQYF. The CDR3 nucleotides read TGTGCCAGCAGTTACTCAGGCAGGGGATCCTACGAGCAGTACTTC.

This rearrangement joins TRBV2 to TRBJ2-5, with TRBD1 identical over 10 bases. The CDR3 is 14 residues long. After removal of 6 bases from V and 4 bases from J, the junction contained 5 bases not matched to a gene. Germline V gene lookup returns CDR1 SNHLY and CDR2 FYNNEI. The CDR3 is CASSRDRGGETQYF. The DNA for the CDR3 is TGTGCCAGCAGCCGGGACAGGGGAGGAGAGACCCAGTACTTC.

The chain joins TRBV6-1 to TRBJ2-3; D might be TRBD2 (5 bases). V lost 4 bases and J 3 bases, leaving 11 bases between the germline ends. This CDR3 region has 14 residues. CDR1 and CDR2 (germline): MNHNS, SASEGT. The CDR3 DNA is TGTGCCAGCAGTGTACTAGGTAGTACAGATACGCAGTATTTT. It is translated as CASSVLGSTDTQYF.

CDR3 sequence: CASNNEQFF. DNA for the CDR3: TGTGCCAGCAACAATGAGCAGTTCTTC. The chain carries TRBV7-9 and TRBJ2-1; D unclear. The germline gives CDR1 SEHNR, CDR2 FQNEAQ (reference sequence). V was shortened by 7 bases and J by 5 bases, with 0 bases between the two germline ends. This CDR3 is built from 9 residues.

This CDR3 reads CASSELPGFEIEQFF. The CDR3 DNA reads TGTGCCAGCAGTGAACTACCAGGGTTCGAAATTGAGCAGTTCTTC. This sequence joins TRBV6-1 and TRBJ2-1, with a weak D call TRBD1 (5 bases). The CDR3 runs 15 residues. The ends were cut back, 2 bases at V and 9 bases at J, with 17 bases in the middle. In germline, CDR1 is MNHNS, CDR2 SASEGT.

This clone has only one observation. The J gene is TRBJ1-5, the V gene TRBV2, with D possibly matching TRBD1 (5 bases). Germline V CDR1 and CDR2: SNHLY, FYNNEI. V lost 6 bases and J lost 0, with 18 bases in between. There are 17 residues in the CDR3. The CDR3 here is CASSRAAGSYSNQPQHF. DNA of the CDR3: TGTGCCAGCAGCCGGGCCGCAGGGAGTTATAGCAATCAGCCCCAGCATTTT.

The chain links TRBV18 to TRBJ1-1, with 10 bases aligning to TRBD1. After removal of 3 bases from V and 2 bases from J, the junction contained 9 bases not matched to a gene. This CDR3 spans 17 amino acids. Germline V lookup: CDR1 KGHSH, CDR2 LQKENI. This CDR3 is CASSPNRDRGTNTEAFF. The CDR3, as DNA: TGTGCCAGCTCACCGAACCGGGACAGGGGTACAAACACTGAAGCTTTCTTT.

V is TRBV6-5 and J is TRBJ2-5; 7 bases fit TRBD2. Germline values: CDR1 MNHEY, CDR2 SVGAGI. Trimming removed 3 bases from V and 1 base from J; junction bases left unmatched: 5. This CDR3 comprises 15 residues. The CDR3 DNA follows: TGTGCCAGCAGTTATAATCTAGCGGTCCAAGAGACCCAGTACTTC. Protein sequence: CASSYNLAVQETQYF.

The chain recombines TRBV10-3 with TRBJ2-7; 12 bases are shared with TRBD2. Germline values: CDR1 ENHRY, CDR2 SYGVKD. The J segment lost 3 bases and the V segment lost 0 bases, leaving 0 bases of the junction unmatched. The CDR3 extends over 15 amino acids. Here the CDR3 reads CAISESTSGSYEQYF. As DNA, the CDR3 is TGTGCCATCAGTGAGTCGACTAGCGGGAGCTACGAGCAGTACTTC.

This clone was picked up one time. V gene TRBV15 combines with J gene TRBJ2-2; D remains ambiguous. The CDR3 has 11 residues. CDR1 is LNHNV and CDR2 is YYDKDF in the germline V gene (reference sequence). The ends were cut back, 5 bases at V and 9 bases at J, with 7 bases in the middle. The CDR3 DNA sequence: TGTGCCACCAGCGGCCGTCGGGAGCTGTTTTTT. This translates into CATSGRRELFF.

The V call is TRBV27, the J call TRBJ2-7; D is undetermined. The germline V gene has CDR1 MNHEY and CDR2 SMNVEV (reference sequence). The CDR3 extends over 13 amino acids. Trimming took off 4 bases at V and 4 bases at J, with 11 bases between the two ends. The CDR3: CASSSLPNYEQYF. The CDR3 region has the DNA TGTGCCAGCAGTTCCCTACCTAATTACGAGCAGTACTTC.

The rearrangement uses TRBV5-1 and TRBJ2-3; 10 bases are a match to TRBD2. This CDR3 spans 19 amino acids. V trimming: 1 base; J trimming: 2 bases; junction bases outside the gene matches: 13. Per germline, CDR1 SGHRS and CDR2 YFSETQ. DNA of the CDR3: TGCGCCAGCAGCTTGAGGGCTAGCGGGAGAATGGGGCCCACAGATACGCAGTATTTT. Amino acids: CASSLRASGRMGPTDTQYF.

The chain is built from TRBV5-1 and TRBJ2-2; D is perhaps TRBD1 (6 bases). Trimming removed 3 bases at V and 1 base at J, with 10 bases between. Looked up from germline, CDR1 is SGHRS and CDR2 is YFSETQ. The CDR3 is 15 residues long. In DNA, the CDR3 is TGCGCCAGCAGCTCGGTGACAGGGAACACCGGGGAGCTGTTTTTT. This translates into CASSSVTGNTGELFF.

The chain couples TRBV28 to TRBJ2-5; the match to TRBD2 covers 11 bases. There are 14 residues in the CDR3. CDR1 MDHEN and CDR2 SYDVKM come from the germline V gene. With V trimmed by 5 bases and J by 5 bases, 4 bases remained unmatched. The CDR3 DNA follows: TGTGCCAGCAGTCCTAGCGGGGGGAAGGAGACCCAGTACTTC. Translated, it gives CASSPSGGKETQYF.

The chain combines TRBV28 with TRBJ1-2; D call uncertain. This CDR3 spans 15 amino acids. The V end lost 0 bases, the J end lost 4 bases, and 12 bases lay between the germline ends. CDR1 and CDR2 (germline): MDHEN, SYDVKM. The CDR3 loop is CASSLWRRAAYGYTF. DNA for the CDR3: TGTGCCAGCAGTTTATGGAGACGAGCTGCCTATGGCTACACCTTC.

V is TRBV18 and J is TRBJ2-1; no clear D gene. Germline-derived CDR1 and CDR2 are KGHSH and LQKENI. V was trimmed by 5 bases and J by 8 bases, leaving 13 bases between them. The CDR3 has 13 amino acids. CDR3 nucleotide sequence: TGTGCCAGCTCAGCCCCTCGAGCCGATGAGCAGTTCTTC. Translating it yields CASSAPRADEQFF. Looking up the rest from reference TRBV18 and TRBJ2-1 gives the full variable domain: NAGVMQNPRHLVRRRGQEARLRCSPMKGHSHVYWYRQLPEEGLKFMVYLQKENIIDESGMPKERFSAEFPKEGPSILRIQQVVRGDSAAYFCASSAPRADEQFFGPGTRLTVL.

This clone appeared once. The rearrangement links TRBV6-4 to TRBJ2-3; TRBD1 is a possible D gene (5 bases). Between the trimmed V and J ends, which lost 2 bases and 4 bases, there was a span of 13 bases. CDR3 size: 15 residues. Germline loops: CDR1 MRHNA, CDR2 SNTAGT. CDR3 bases: TGTGCCAGCAGTGACGCCTGGGGCGCCTCAGATACGCAGTATTTT. Its protein product is CASSDAWGASDTQYF.